The 14 T cell receptor beta chains below were found in one sample sequenced in a study of CD4 T cells in relation to SARS-CoV-2 and coronaviruses. The protocol was immunoSEQ multiplex PCR, while the TCRdb copy is restricted to in-frame clones and leaves out a portion. The sample has nearly 25,000 clones, around 70% seen once. Before the COVID-19 pandemic, during about 2010-2018, CD4+ T cells were taken from unexposed donors. CD4+ T cells were isolated from the cells after about 11 days of culture. No antigens are known for them. The specimen sequenced was CD4+ T cells from PBMCs, cultured in vitro. These receptor sequences come from a human donor in good health.

The genes are TRBV6-1 and TRBJ1-2; tentative D call: TRBD1 (5 bases). Germline V gives CDR1 MNHNS, CDR2 SASEGT. V lost 0 bases and J 2 bases, leaving 13 bases between the germline ends. The CDR3 runs to 16 residues. This CDR3 is CASSEARGGLNYGYTF. The CDR3 DNA reads TGTGCCAGCAGTGAAGCGCGGGGGGGGTTAAACTATGGCTACACCTTC.

The J gene is TRBJ2-1, the V gene TRBV5-1; 8 nucleotides align to TRBD2. The V gene's germline CDR1 is SGHRS and CDR2 YFSETQ. This CDR3 has 17 amino acids. V lost 2 bases, J lost 7 bases, and 14 bases stayed unmatched. For the CDR3, the DNA is TGCGCCAGCAGCTTCCGAGTAGCGGGAAATGTTCGGAATGAGCAGTTCTTC. This sequence encodes CASSFRVAGNVRNEQFF.

Points on this clone: The same CDR3 is also encoded by other DNA sequences in this sample. The chain joins TRBV4-1 to TRBJ2-7; TRBD2 might be the D (6 bases). CDR1 is MGHRA and CDR2 is YSYEKL in the germline V gene. V lost 4 bases to trimming and J lost 4 bases, with 20 bases between them. There are 16 residues in the CDR3. The CDR3 spells CASSPDRDSVPYEQYF. The CDR3 DNA sequence: TGCGCCAGCAGCCCAGACCGGGACTCGGTGCCTTACGAGCAGTACTTC.

The gene calls are TRBV6-5 and TRBJ2-7; 12 positions match TRBD2. The V segment lost 4 bases and the J segment 0 bases; nucleotides outside the gene matches: 1. The CDR3 has 15 amino acids. Germline CDR1 MNHEY, CDR2 SVGAGI. CDR3 DNA: TGTGCCAGCAGTTCGGGACTAGCGGGCTCCTACGAGCAGTACTTC. It encodes CASSSGLAGSYEQYF.

The rearrangement links TRBV12-3 or TRBV12-4 to TRBJ1-6; 8 bases align to TRBD1. V was clipped by 7 bases and J by 6 bases; unmatched bases: 2. CDR3 length: 13 residues. CDR3 DNA: TGTGCCAGCAAACAGGGGGTTAATTCACCCCTCCACTTT. It specifies CASKQGVNSPLHF.

This chain uses TRBV10-3 with TRBJ1-1, with D perhaps matching TRBD1 (5 bases). Germline CDR1 reads ENHRY; CDR2 reads SYGVKD. V gave up 2 bases and J gave up 5 bases, with 12 bases separating them. The CDR3 totals 14 residues. CDR3 nucleotides: TGTGCCATCAGTGAGGCACCGGGGGGAACTGAAGCTTTCTTT. Protein sequence: CAISEAPGGTEAFF.

In its sample, this clone was seen a few times. The genes are TRBV28 and TRBJ2-2; 8 bases match TRBD2. The CDR3 totals 15 residues. The V segment lost 7 bases and the J segment 0 bases; nucleotides outside the gene matches: 4. From germline, CDR1 is MDHEN and CDR2 SYDVKM. The CDR3 sequence is CASTLAGTNTGELFF. CDR3 in DNA: TGTGCCAGCACTCTAGCGGGTACGAACACCGGGGAGCTGTTTTTT.

The V and J genes are TRBV6-4 and TRBJ2-1; 12 bases map to TRBD2. The CDR3 covers 14 residues. Germline lookup yields CDR1 MRHNA and CDR2 SNTAGT. V lost 6 bases and J lost 13; bases outside the gene matches: 10. In DNA, the CDR3 is TGTGCCAGCAGCGAGGGGGGGACTAGCGGGTTCCAGTTCTTC. Its protein product is CASSEGGTSGFQFF.

This clone has only one observation. V and J are TRBV6-1 and TRBJ2-6; D not resolved. The ends were cut back, 2 bases at V and 2 bases at J, with 7 bases in the middle. Per the germline V gene, CDR1 is MNHNS and CDR2 is SASEGT. The CDR3 length is 15 residues. For the CDR3, the DNA is TGTGCCAGCAGTGAAAGCCGGGCTGGGGCCAACGTCCTGACTTTC. It yields the protein CASSESRAGANVLTF.

This chain connects TRBV4-1 to TRBJ1-5, with a tentative D call TRBD1 (5 bases). Germline CDR1 is MGHRA and CDR2 is YSYEKL. Trimming pared 1 base from V and 8 bases from J, leaving 15 bases between. The CDR3 has 15 amino acids. The CDR3 loop is CASSQGGQGSEPQHF. The CDR3 region has the DNA TGCGCCAGCAGCCAAGGAGGGCAGGGAAGTGAGCCCCAGCATTTT.

J is TRBJ1-1 and V is TRBV6-6; TRBD1 might be the D (5 bases). The germline CDR1 and CDR2 sequences are MNHNY and SVGAGI (reference sequence). Trimming pared 4 bases from V and 4 bases from J, leaving 10 bases between. This CDR3 is built from 13 residues. CDR3 in amino acids: CASSLKGSTEAFF. As DNA, the CDR3 is TGTGCCAGCAGTTTAAAGGGGAGCACTGAAGCTTTCTTT.

The table lists this clone with a count of one. The chain has TRBV10-1 and TRBJ2-7; D not certain. V was cut by 3 bases and J by 0 bases, with 15 bases left in between. Germline CDR1 and CDR2: WNHNN and SYGVQD (reference sequence). The CDR3 runs to 16 residues. This CDR3 reads CASSDNISPSSYEQYF. The CDR3 region has the DNA TGCGCCAGCAGTGATAACATTAGCCCAAGCTCCTACGAGCAGTACTTC.

The V gene is TRBV28, the J gene TRBJ2-7; TRBD2 aligns across 11 bases. The CDR3 contains 16 residues. Germline V gene lookup returns CDR1 MDHEN and CDR2 SYDVKM. The ends lost 6 bases at V and 0 bases at J; junction bases unmatched: 7. For the CDR3, the DNA is TGTGCCAGCAGAGTAGCGGGGACTAGCGGCTCCTACGAGCAGTACTTC. Translation: CASRVAGTSGSYEQYF.

The chain links TRBV12-3 or TRBV12-4 to TRBJ2-7, with TRBD1 matching 7 bases. The CDR3 is 13 residues long. The V and J ends lost 6 bases and 5 bases, in that order; junction bases with no gene match: 7. CDR3 loop: CASRPDRVHEQYF. DNA of the CDR3: TGTGCCAGCAGACCCGACAGGGTCCACGAGCAGTACTTC.